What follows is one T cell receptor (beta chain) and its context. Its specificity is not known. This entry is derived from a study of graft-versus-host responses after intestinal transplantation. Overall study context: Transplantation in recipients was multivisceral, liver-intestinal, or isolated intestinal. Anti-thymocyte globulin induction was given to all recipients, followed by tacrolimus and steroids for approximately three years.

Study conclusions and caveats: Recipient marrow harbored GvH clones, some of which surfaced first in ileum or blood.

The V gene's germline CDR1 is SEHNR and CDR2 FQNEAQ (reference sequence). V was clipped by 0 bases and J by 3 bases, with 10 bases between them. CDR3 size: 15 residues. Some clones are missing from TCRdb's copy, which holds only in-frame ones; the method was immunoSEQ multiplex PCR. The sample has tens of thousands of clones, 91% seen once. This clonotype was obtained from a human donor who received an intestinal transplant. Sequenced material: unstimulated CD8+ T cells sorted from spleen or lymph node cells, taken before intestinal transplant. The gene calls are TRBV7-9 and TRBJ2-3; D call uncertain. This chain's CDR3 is CASSLASGFTDTQYF. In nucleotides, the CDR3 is TGTGCCAGCAGCTTAGCCTCGGGTTTTACAGATACGCAGTATTTT.